This T cell receptor beta chain was identified during a study of blood T cell repertoires in COVID-19. Looking at the study overall: The origin of the acute and convalescent COVID-19 samples was the United States, Italy and Spain. PBMCs, B-cell-depleted T cells, or T cells provided the cDNA or gDNA that made up the material.

Germline V gene lookup returns CDR1 MDHEN and CDR2 SYDVKM. With 6 bases clipped from V and 4 bases from J, the junction kept 9 bases outside the gene matches. The CDR3 has 14 residues. This clone was counted a single time. Clones were read by immunoSEQ multiplex PCR, and TCRdb kept only the in-frame ones, dropping some. The sample records about 350,000 clones, roughly 89% being singletons. Patients from Seattle were sampled longitudinally, starting during active infection. This sequence originates from a man aged 30 to 45 with COVID-19, enrolled during active disease. Sequencing was carried out using peripheral blood. This chain connects TRBV28 to TRBJ2-7; the match to TRBD1 covers 7 bases. CDR3 sequence (DNA): TGTGCCAGCAGCCGTGGGGCAGGGGGATACGAGCAGTACTTC. Its translation is CASSRGAGGYEQYF. The full variable domain, completed using reference TRBV28 and TRBJ2-7, is DVKVTQSSRYLVKRTGEKVFLECVQDMDHENMFWYRQDPGLGLRLIYFSYDVKMKEKGDIPEGYSVSREKKERFSLILESASTNQTSMYLCASSRGAGGYEQYFGPGTRLTVT.